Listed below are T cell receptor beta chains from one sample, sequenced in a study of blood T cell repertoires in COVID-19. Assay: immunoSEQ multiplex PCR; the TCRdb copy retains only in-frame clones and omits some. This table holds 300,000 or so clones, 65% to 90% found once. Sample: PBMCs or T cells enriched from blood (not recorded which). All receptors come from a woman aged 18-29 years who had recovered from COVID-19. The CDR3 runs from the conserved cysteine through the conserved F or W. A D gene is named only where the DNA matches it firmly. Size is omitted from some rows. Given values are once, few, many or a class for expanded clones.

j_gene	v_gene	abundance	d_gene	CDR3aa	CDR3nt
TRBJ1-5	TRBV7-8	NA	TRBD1	CASSLDGQDNQPQHF	TGTGCCAGCAGCTTAGACGGACAGGACAATCAGCCCCAGCATTTT
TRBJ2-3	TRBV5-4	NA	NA	CASSFYLAGSTDTQYF	TGTGCCAGCAGCTTTTATCTGGCAGGGAGCACAGATACGCAGTATTTT
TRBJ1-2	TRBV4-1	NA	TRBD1	CASSQIGGAGYGYTF	TGCGCCAGCAGCCAAATAGGGGGCGCCGGCTATGGCTACACCTTC
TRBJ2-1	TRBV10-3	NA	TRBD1	CAIWDRGTEQFF	TGTGCCATTTGGGACAGGGGGACTGAGCAGTTCTTC
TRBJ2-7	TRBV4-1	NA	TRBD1	CASSPWDRTYEQYF	TGCGCCAGCAGCCCGTGGGACAGGACCTACGAGCAGTACTTC
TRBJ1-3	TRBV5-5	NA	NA	CASSLGQIGNTIYF	TGTGCCAGCAGCTTGGGGCAGATTGGAAACACCATATATTTT
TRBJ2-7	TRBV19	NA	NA	CASTVAGQSYEQYF	TGTGCCAGTACCGTAGCGGGACAGTCCTACGAGCAGTACTTC
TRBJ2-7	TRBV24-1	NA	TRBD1	CATTEGQGNGEQYF	TGTGCCACCACCGAAGGACAGGGGAACGGGGAGCAGTACTTC
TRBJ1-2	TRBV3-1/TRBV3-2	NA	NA	CASAGIGGTYGYTF	TGTGCCAGTGCAGGTATCGGGGGAACCTATGGCTACACCTTC
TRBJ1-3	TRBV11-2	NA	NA	CASSPGWIGNTIYF	TGTGCCAGCAGCCCCGGGTGGATCGGAAACACCATATATTTT
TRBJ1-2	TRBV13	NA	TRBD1	CASSWVIGQGISNYGYTF	TGTGCCAGCAGCTGGGTTATCGGACAGGGTATCTCTAACTATGGCTACACCTTC
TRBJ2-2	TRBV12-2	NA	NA	CASRFTLAGADTGELFF	TGTGCAAGTCGCTTTACCTTAGCGGGAGCCGACACCGGGGAGCTGTTTTTT
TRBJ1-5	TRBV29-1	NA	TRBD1	CSVRAGTGGSNQPQHF	TGCAGCGTCCGGGCCGGGACAGGGGGCAGCAATCAGCCCCAGCATTTT
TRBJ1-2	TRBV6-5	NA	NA	CASSRGRAWDYGYTF	TGTGCCAGCAGTCGGGGTAGGGCGTGGGACTATGGCTACACCTTC
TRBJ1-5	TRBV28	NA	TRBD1	CASSFGTGYDSNQPQHF	TGTGCCAGCAGTTTCGGGACAGGGTATGATAGCAATCAGCCCCAGCATTTT
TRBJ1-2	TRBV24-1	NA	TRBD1	CATSDPTGVYGYTF	TGTGCCACCAGTGACCCGACAGGGGTCTATGGCTACACCTTC
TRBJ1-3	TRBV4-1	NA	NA	CASSQGISRQSSGNTIYF	TGCGCCAGCAGCCAAGGTATAAGTAGACAGTCCTCTGGAAACACCATATATTTT
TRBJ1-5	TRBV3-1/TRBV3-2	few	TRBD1	CASSQTGVGNQPQHF	TGTGCCAGCAGCCAAACAGGGGTCGGCAATCAGCCCCAGCATTTT
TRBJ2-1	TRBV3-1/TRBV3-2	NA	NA	CASSRTLGDYNEQFF	TGTGCCAGCAGCAGGACTCTAGGAGACTACAATGAGCAGTTCTTC
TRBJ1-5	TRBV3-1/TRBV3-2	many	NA	CASSQGRTNQPQHF	TGTGCCAGCAGCCAAGGGCGGACTAATCAGCCCCAGCATTTT
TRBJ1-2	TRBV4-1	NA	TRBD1	CASSQARTGGFYGYTF	TGCGCCAGCAGCCAGGCCCGGACAGGGGGCTTCTATGGCTACACCTTC
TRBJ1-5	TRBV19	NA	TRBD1	CASSIGKRTGRNQPQHF	TGTGCCAGTAGTATAGGGAAGAGGACAGGGCGGAATCAGCCCCAGCATTTT
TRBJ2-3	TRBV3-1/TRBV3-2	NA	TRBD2	CASSQAPSGGSTDTQYF	TGTGCCAGCAGCCAAGCTCCTAGCGGGGGGAGCACAGATACGCAGTATTTT
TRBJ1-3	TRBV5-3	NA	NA	CARRQDRNSGNTIYF	TGTGCCAGAAGACAGGACCGAAACTCCGGAAACACCATATATTTT
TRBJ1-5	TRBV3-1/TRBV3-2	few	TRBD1	CASSQAGQSNQPQHF	TGTGCCAGCAGCCAAGCGGGACAGAGCAATCAGCCCCAGCATTTT
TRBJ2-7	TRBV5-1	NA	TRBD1	CASSWGTGGYEQYF	TGCGCCAGCAGCTGGGGGACAGGGGGATACGAGCAGTACTTC
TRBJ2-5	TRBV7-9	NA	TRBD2	CASSFPAGVGETQYF	TGTGCCAGCAGCTTCCCAGCGGGAGTTGGAGAGACCCAGTACTTC
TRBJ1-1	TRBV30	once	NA	CAWSTEGKTRQDTEAFF	TGTGCCTGGAGTACAGAAGGAAAAACGCGCCAAGACACTGAAGCTTTCTTT
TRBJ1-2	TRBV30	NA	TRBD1	CACIGQGTTNYGYTF	TGTGCCTGTATCGGACAGGGAACAACTAACTATGGCTACACCTTC
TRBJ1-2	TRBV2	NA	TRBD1	CASGTDREFFPPANYGYTF	TGTGCCAGCGGTACTGACAGGGAATTTTTCCCACCTGCTAACTATGGCTACACCTTC
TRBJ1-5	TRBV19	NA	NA	CASIQQDYSNQPQHF	TGTGCCAGTATCCAACAGGATTATAGCAATCAGCCCCAGCATTTT
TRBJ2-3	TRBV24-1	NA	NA	CATSSAEWSTDTQYF	TGTGCCACCAGTTCGGCGGAGTGGAGCACAGATACGCAGTATTTT
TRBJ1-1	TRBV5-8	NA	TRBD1	CASSFLQGVLAEAFF	TGTGCCAGCAGCTTTTTACAGGGGGTTCTGGCTGAAGCTTTCTTT
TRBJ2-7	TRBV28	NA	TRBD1	CASSLYPGQGFYEQYF	TGTGCCAGCAGTTTATACCCGGGACAGGGGTTCTACGAGCAGTACTTC
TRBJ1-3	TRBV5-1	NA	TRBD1	CASSLGQGGAGNTIYF	TGCGCCAGCAGCTTGGGACAGGGAGGCGCTGGAAACACCATATATTTT
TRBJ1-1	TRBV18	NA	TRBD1	CASSPPGQGFTEAFF	TGTGCCAGCTCACCGCCCGGACAGGGTTTTACTGAAGCTTTCTTT
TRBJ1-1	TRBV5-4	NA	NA	CASSLVGGVQNTEAFF	TGTGCCAGCAGCTTGGTGGGGGGAGTACAGAACACTGAAGCTTTCTTT
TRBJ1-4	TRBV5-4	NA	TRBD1	CASSEQGYEKLFF	TGTGCCAGCAGCGAACAGGGGTATGAAAAACTGTTTTTT
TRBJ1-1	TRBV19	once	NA	CASTLGGGVTEAFF	TGTGCCAGTACCTTGGGGGGGGGCGTCACTGAAGCTTTCTTT
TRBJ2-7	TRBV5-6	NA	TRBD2	CASSLRTSGRVNEQYF	TGTGCCAGCAGCTTGCGGACTAGCGGGAGAGTCAACGAGCAGTACTTC
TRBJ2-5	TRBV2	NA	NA	CASRQGEETQYF	TGTGCCAGCAGGCAGGGTGAAGAGACCCAGTACTTC
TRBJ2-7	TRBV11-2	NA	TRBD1	CASSQETGLEQYF	TGTGCCAGCAGCCAAGAGACAGGGCTCGAGCAGTACTTC
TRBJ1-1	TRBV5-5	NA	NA	CASSLSQGRITEAFF	TGTGCCAGCAGCTTGTCCCAGGGCCGGATCACTGAAGCTTTCTTT
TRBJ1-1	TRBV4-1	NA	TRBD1	CASSQIIRGRENTEAFF	TGCGCCAGCAGCCAGATCATCAGGGGGCGCGAGAACACTGAAGCTTTCTTT
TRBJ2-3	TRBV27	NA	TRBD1	CASSLSPLGGGITDTQYF	TGTGCCAGCAGTTTATCTCCCTTAGGGGGCGGAATCACAGATACGCAGTATTTT
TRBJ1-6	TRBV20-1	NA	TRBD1	CSASPLRLKGATYNSPLHF	TGCAGTGCTAGTCCCCTCCGATTGAAGGGGGCAACCTATAATTCACCCCTCCACTTT
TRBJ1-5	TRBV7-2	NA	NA	CASRSPLRGGQPQHF	TGTGCCAGCAGGTCCCCTTTGAGGGGAGGTCAGCCCCAGCATTTT
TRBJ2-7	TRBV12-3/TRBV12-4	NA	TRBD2	CASSSQRGYEQYF	TGTGCCAGCAGTTCCCAGCGGGGTTACGAGCAGTACTTC
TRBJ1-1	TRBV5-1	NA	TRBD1	CASSYYRGRGTEAFF	TGCGCCAGCAGCTACTACAGGGGGCGCGGTACTGAAGCTTTCTTT
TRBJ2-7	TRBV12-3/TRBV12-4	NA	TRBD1	CASSPPTGDEQYF	TGTGCCAGCAGTCCACCGACAGGGGACGAGCAGTACTTC
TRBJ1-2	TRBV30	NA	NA	CAWSPPTPYGYTF	TGTGCCTGGAGTCCACCGACACCTTATGGCTACACCTTC
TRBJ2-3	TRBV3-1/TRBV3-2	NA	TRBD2	CASSQVDGGVDTQYF	TGTGCCAGCAGCCAAGTTGACGGGGGGGTGGATACGCAGTATTTT
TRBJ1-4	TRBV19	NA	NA	CASTTLGFNEKLFF	TGTGCCAGTACCACACTGGGCTTCAATGAAAAACTGTTTTTT
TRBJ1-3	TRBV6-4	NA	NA	CASSPRGGDSGNTIYF	TGTGCCAGCAGCCCGAGGGGGGGCGATTCTGGAAACACCATATATTTT